The 21 T cell receptor beta chains listed next were all sequenced from one sample in a study of CD8 T cells in ankylosing spondylitis. Using its own MiXCR run on the 5' RACE reads, TCRdb lists one record per CDR3 protein. The sample shows about 130,000 distinct CDR3 sequences, roughly 9% of them seen only once. The sequenced material came from blood, either unsorted or a sorted T cell fraction (not recorded which). Receptors originate from a male donor with ankylosing spondylitis or in good health (not recorded which).

This clonotype was picked up many times. CDR3 region: CSARTGFNQPQHF. CDR3 in DNA: TGCAGTGCTAGGACAGGGTTCAATCAGCCCCAGCATTTT. V gene TRBV20-1 combines with J gene TRBJ1-5, with 7 bases lining up with TRBD1. The CDR3 consists of 13 residues. Germline lookup yields CDR1 DFQATT and CDR2 SNEGSKA (reference sequence). V lost 3 bases and J lost 3; bases outside the gene matches: 2.

This clonotype appeared once. The chain is built from TRBV2 and TRBJ2-7; D call uncertain. Germline values: CDR1 SNHLY, CDR2 FYNNEI. Trimming removed 2 bases at V and 6 bases at J, with 8 bases between. This CDR3 is built from 12 residues. The CDR3 reads CASSELGSEQYF. In DNA, the CDR3 is TGTGCCAGCAGTGAACTTGGGTCCGAGCAGTACTTC.

This clonotype was counted between two and nine times. The genes are TRBV12-3 or TRBV12-4 and TRBJ2-1; TRBD1 is a possible D gene (5 bases). CDR3 size: 15 residues. The ends were cut back, 3 bases at V and 3 bases at J, with 12 bases in the middle. CDR3 in DNA: TGTGCCAGCAGTTTGGACATTATGGTCTACAATGAGCAGTTCTTC. Its protein product is CASSLDIMVYNEQFF.

This clonotype was counted at least ten times. DNA of the CDR3: TGCAGCGTTGAACAGACTAGCGGGAGCGGCGGGGAGCTGTTTTTT. Encoded protein: CSVEQTSGSGGELFF. The chain combines TRBV29-1 with TRBJ2-2; TRBD2 matches at 12 bases. The CDR3 length is 15 residues. Germline values: CDR1 SQVTM, CDR2 ANQGSEA. V shed 2 bases, J shed 7 bases, and the junction held 5 bases outside the gene matches.

This clonotype was counted a few times. The chain joins TRBV2 to TRBJ2-3; a possible D gene is TRBD2 (7 bases). CDR1 SNHLY and CDR2 FYNNEI come from the germline V gene. V gave up 2 bases and J gave up 2 bases, with 11 bases separating them. CDR3 length: 15 amino acids. CDR3 sequence (DNA): TGTGCCAGCAGTGAAATAGGGGGGGACACAGATACGCAGTATTTT. Its translation: CASSEIGGDTDTQYF.

In this sample, this clonotype turned up many times. The V gene is TRBV4-2, the J gene TRBJ2-1, with 14 bases aligning to TRBD2. This CDR3 spans 16 amino acids. The germline gives CDR1 LGHNA, CDR2 YNFKEQ. After removal of 1 base from V and 9 bases from J, the junction contained 5 bases not matched to a gene. CDR3 in DNA: TGTGCCAGCAGCCAAGCCGGGACTAGCGGGAGTCGTGAGCAGTTCTTC. Translation gives CASSQAGTSGSREQFF.

Many counts were recorded for this clonotype. The chain uses TRBV7-2 and TRBJ2-1, with D perhaps matching TRBD2 (5 bases). Trimming stripped 2 bases from V and 2 bases from J, with 7 bases between. Germline values: CDR1 SGHTA, CDR2 FQGNSA. The CDR3 sequence is 14 residues long. The CDR3 loop reads CASSLSGTYNEQFF. Here the CDR3 DNA reads TGTGCCAGCAGCTTAAGCGGTACCTACAATGAGCAGTTCTTC.

This clonotype has a count of ten or more. The chain uses TRBV7-2 and TRBJ2-1, with a weak D call TRBD2 (5 bases). The CDR3 is made up of 16 amino acids. Germline values: CDR1 SGHTA, CDR2 FQGNSA. V lost 2 bases to trimming and J lost 6 bases, with 17 bases between them. CDR3 residues: CASSLWSRRDTNEQFF. The CDR3 bases are TGTGCCAGCAGCTTATGGTCTAGACGGGATACCAATGAGCAGTTCTTC. The full variable domain, its missing parts supplied by reference TRBV7-2 and TRBJ2-1, is GAGVSQSPSNKVTEKGKDVELRCDPISGHTALYWYRQSLGQGLEFLIYFQGNSAPDKSGLPSDRFSAERTGGSVSTLTIQRTQQEDSAVYLCASSLWSRRDTNEQFFGPGTRLTVL.

This clonotype showed up many times. The V and J genes are TRBV20-1 and TRBJ2-1; the match to TRBD2 covers 13 bases. CDR3 length equals 16 residues. Per the germline V gene, CDR1 is DFQATT and CDR2 is SNEGSKA (reference sequence). J was trimmed by 7 bases and V by 3 bases; bases with no gene match: 9. The CDR3 DNA sequence: TGCAGTGCTAGGGGACTAGCGGGACAATATGCGAATGAGCAGTTCTTC. Translated: CSARGLAGQYANEQFF.

As concerns this clonotype: The junction departs from the called germline gene at one end, perhaps through a read error. The chain links TRBV12-3 or TRBV12-4 to TRBJ2-4; 11 nucleotides line up with TRBD1. This CDR3 has 14 amino acids. CDR3 region: CASSSGTGGNSQYF. DNA for the CDR3: TGTGCCAGCAGTTCAGGGACAGGGGGAAACAGTCAGTACTTC.

In this sample, this clonotype turned up many times. CDR3 bases: TGCGCCAGCAGCCCAACTACCGCGAGCTCCTACGAGCAGTACTTC. Its protein is CASSPTTASSYEQYF. The V call is TRBV5-1, the J call TRBJ2-7; D is unresolved. This CDR3 contains 15 residues. With 4 bases removed from V and 0 bases from J, the gap between germline ends came to 14 bases. Germline CDR1 SGHRS, CDR2 YFSETQ.

About this clonotype: An end of the junction differs from the germline gene, which may be a read error. The rearrangement links TRBV6-5 to TRBJ2-3, with D possibly being TRBD2 (7 bases). The CDR3 has 17 amino acids. Germline values: CDR1 MNHEY, CDR2 SVGAGI. DNA for the CDR3: TGTGCCATCAGTTACTCAAAGGGGGGGGCGAGGACAGATACGCAGTATTTT. Translation: CAISYSKGGARTDTQYF.

This clonotype was observed at least ten times. This chain connects TRBV20-1 to TRBJ1-1; D not certain. The V gene's germline CDR1 is DFQATT and CDR2 SNEGSKA (reference sequence). This CDR3 contains 11 residues. The CDR3 nucleotides are TGCTGTACGTGGAGGAACACTGAAGCTTTCTTT. Encoded protein: CCTWRNTEAFF.

This clonotype showed up just a few times. The chain uses TRBV5-1 and TRBJ2-7, with 10 positions matching TRBD2. The junction had 12 bases not matched to a gene; V was cut back by 5 bases and J by 4 bases. This CDR3 is built from 16 residues. The germline V gene has CDR1 SGHRS and CDR2 YFSETQ. The CDR3 sequence: CASREQAGLASYEQYF. The CDR3 nucleotides are TGCGCCAGCAGGGAACAGGCGGGACTAGCGAGTTACGAGCAGTACTTC.

The sample holds a few counts of this clonotype. The genes are TRBV28 and TRBJ1-2; D is ambiguous. Trimming left V 3 bases short and J 0 bases short, with 8 bases between. Germline loops: CDR1 MDHEN, CDR2 SYDVKM. This CDR3 has 14 residues. CDR3 residues: CASSFGRSNYGYTF. The CDR3 DNA is TGTGCCAGCAGTTTCGGGCGGTCTAACTATGGCTACACCTTC.

On this clonotype: It may be a read error: a sequence one base away is much more abundant. V gene TRBV19 combines with J gene TRBJ2-7; TRBD2 is a possible D gene (5 bases). This CDR3 has 14 amino acids. Germline assignment: CDR1 LNHDA and CDR2 SQIVND (reference sequence). CDR3 nucleotide sequence: TGTGCCAGTAGCCCGGGATCAACAATCTACCAGCAGTACTTC. Translating gives CASSPGSTIYQQYF.

The sample holds many counts of this clonotype. This CDR3 is CSVEGGQLYEQYF. The DNA of the CDR3 is TGCAGCGTTGAAGGGGGACAGTTATACGAGCAGTACTTC. The gene calls are TRBV29-1 and TRBJ2-7; TRBD1 matches at 7 bases. Germline lookup yields CDR1 SQVTM and CDR2 ANQGSEA. The V gene end was trimmed by 1 base and the J gene end by 4 bases; junction bases not matched to a gene: 4. The CDR3 is 13 amino acids.

The chain couples TRBV29-1 to TRBJ2-5; D is perhaps TRBD1 or TRBD2 (5 bases each). V lost 4 bases and J lost 2, with 14 bases in between. The CDR3 runs 14 residues. Germline CDR1 reads SQVTM; CDR2 reads ANQGSEA. For the CDR3, the DNA is TGCAGCGTTGCTGGGACGGAAACTCAAGAGACCCAGTACTTC. Translated: CSVAGTETQETQYF.

A few counts support this clonotype. The chain carries TRBV5-1 and TRBJ2-7, with no clear D. The V end lost 5 bases, the J end lost 2 bases, and 14 bases lay between the germline ends. The CDR3 extends over 14 amino acids. Germline V CDR1 and CDR2: SGHRS, YFSETQ. This chain's CDR3 is CASSTDTFAYEQYF. In DNA, the CDR3 is TGCGCCAGCAGTACCGACACCTTTGCCTACGAGCAGTACTTC. Full variable domain (remainder filled in from reference TRBV5-1 and TRBJ2-7): KAGVTQTPRYLIKTRGQQVTLSCSPISGHRSVSWYQQTPGQGLQFLFEYFSETQRNKGNFPGRFSGRQFSNSRSEMNVSTLELGDSALYLCASSTDTFAYEQYFGPGTRLTVT.

The rearrangement joins TRBV7-2 to TRBJ2-7; 7 positions agree with TRBD2. CDR1 is SGHTA, CDR2 FQGNSA, per germline. This CDR3 comprises 14 residues. J lost 4 bases, V lost 1 base, and 4 bases had no gene match. The CDR3 here is CASSLGGSGYEQYF. The CDR3 DNA follows: TGTGCCAGCAGCTTAGGGGGTAGCGGGTACGAGCAGTACTTC.

This chain connects TRBV29-1 to TRBJ1-2; D is undetermined. Trimming left V 0 bases short and J 6 bases short, with 11 bases between. The CDR3 consists of 13 residues. CDR1 SQVTM and CDR2 ANQGSEA come from the germline V gene. The CDR3 nucleotides read TGCAGCGTTGAAGAAGGACCCTGGGATGGCTACACCTTC. Protein: CSVEEGPWDGYTF.